The rows below give T cell receptor beta chains drawn from one sample of a study of blood T cell repertoires in COVID-19. Data came from immunoSEQ multiplex PCR; TCRdb stores just in-frame clones and leaves some out. The sample records around 45,000 clones, around 77% being singletons. The sequencing input was peripheral blood. All receptors derive from a woman at least 80 years old with acute or convalescent COVID-19. CDR3s include the opening cysteine and the closing phenylalanine or tryptophan. The D gene is left open where the match is weak. Only some rows state a clone size, as once, few, many or a class for expanded clones.

TRBV30	TRBJ1-2	few	TRBD1	TGTGCCTGGAGAGCCCCCCTTGGACAGGCGGCTTATGGCTACACCTTC	CAWRAPLGQAAYGYTF
TRBV30	TRBJ2-5	NA	TRBD2	TGTGCCTGTAGAGCTCCTGGACTAGCTAATTTGGGGACCCAGTACTTC	CACRAPGLANLGTQYF
TRBV5-5	TRBJ2-6	once	NA	TGTGCCAGCAGCCCTCCCGGGGTTGGGGCCAACGTCCTGACTTTC	CASSPPGVGANVLTF
TRBV27	TRBJ1-3	NA	NA	TGTGCCAGCAGCGCCTTGACAGATTCCTCTGGAAACACCATATATTTT	CASSALTDSSGNTIYF
TRBV27	TRBJ2-1	NA	TRBD1	TGTGCCAGCAGATTCCGGACAGGGGGAGCGAGAGATGAGCAGTTCTTC	CASRFRTGGARDEQFF
TRBV12-3/TRBV12-4	TRBJ2-7	NA	TRBD1	TGTGCCAGCAGTTTCGGACAGGGCGAGCAGTACTTC	CASSFGQGEQYF
TRBV21-1	TRBJ2-2	NA	NA	TGTGCCAGCAGCAAAGCGCTGGACAGGGGCCTCACCGGGGAGCTGTTTTTT	CASSKALDRGLTGELFF
TRBV5-1	TRBJ1-1	NA	NA	TGCGCCAGCAGCTTGACTGTTCGAACTGAAGCTTTCTTT	CASSLTVRTEAFF
TRBV4-3	TRBJ1-5	NA	NA	TGCGCCAGCAGCCAGGAAGTTGTAGGGGGACAGCCCCAGCATTTT	CASSQEVVGGQPQHF
TRBV19	TRBJ1-1	NA	NA	TGTGCCAGTAGTAGTGAGCAGAACACTGAAGCTTTCTTT	CASSSEQNTEAFF
TRBV10-1	TRBJ2-3	NA	NA	TGCGCCAGCAGTGAGACAGGTTACGATACGCAGTATTTT	CASSETGYDTQYF
TRBV7-2	TRBJ2-7	NA	NA	TGTGCCAGCACCCCGGCCCGAGCGGACGAGCAGTACTTC	CASTPARADEQYF
TRBV4-2	TRBJ2-2	NA	NA	TGTGCCAGCAGCCAAGATAAGGGGCGCACCGGGGAGCTGTTTTTT	CASSQDKGRTGELFF